Reported below is one TCR beta chain. This entry belongs to a study of cytomegalovirus exposure and HLA in healthy donors. Here immunoSEQ multiplex PCR was the method, and the copy in TCRdb shows in-frame clones only, minus some. The sample holds roughly 250,000 clones, 85% to 90% seen once. V gave up 0 bases and J gave up 4 bases, with 17 bases separating them. This CDR3 has 18 residues. Germline lookup yields CDR1 SGHRS and CDR2 YFSETQ. V usage is TRBV5-1 and J usage is TRBJ2-6; perhaps TRBD2 as D (6 bases). The sequence was obtained from a woman under 30 in good health and CMV-seronegative. What was sequenced was PBMCs. CDR3 sequence reads: CASSLAGARGSGANVLTF. DNA of the CDR3: TGCGCCAGCAGCTTGGCGGGAGCCCGGGGGTCCGGGGCCAACGTCCTGACTTTC.